This paragraph covers one T cell receptor beta chain sequence. Its antigen remains unknown. These data belong to a study of shared clonotypes between healthy human individuals. CDR1 is SGDLS, CDR2 YYNGEE, per germline. CDR3 size: 15 residues. V lost 4 bases and J lost 0, with 12 bases in between. The naive CD8 subset, CD45RO-negative cells positively selected for CCR7, excluded terminally differentiated effector memory CD45RA+ cells. Generated by immunoSEQ multiplex PCR, the TCRdb table keeps only in-frame clones and is missing some. Among some 2.1 million clones listed, about 95% were seen once. Study findings and constraints: Generation of non-shared clonotypes was less probable than generation of clonotypes shared by all four donors.

Sequencing was performed on naive CD8+ T cells sorted from blood. The chain employs TRBV9 and TRBJ2-3; D might be TRBD2 (6 bases). This TCR came from a man aged 18 to 29 in good health. CDR3 residues: CASSPRTTSTDTQYF. In DNA, the CDR3 is TGTGCCAGCAGCCCGAGGACTACTAGCACAGATACGCAGTATTTT.